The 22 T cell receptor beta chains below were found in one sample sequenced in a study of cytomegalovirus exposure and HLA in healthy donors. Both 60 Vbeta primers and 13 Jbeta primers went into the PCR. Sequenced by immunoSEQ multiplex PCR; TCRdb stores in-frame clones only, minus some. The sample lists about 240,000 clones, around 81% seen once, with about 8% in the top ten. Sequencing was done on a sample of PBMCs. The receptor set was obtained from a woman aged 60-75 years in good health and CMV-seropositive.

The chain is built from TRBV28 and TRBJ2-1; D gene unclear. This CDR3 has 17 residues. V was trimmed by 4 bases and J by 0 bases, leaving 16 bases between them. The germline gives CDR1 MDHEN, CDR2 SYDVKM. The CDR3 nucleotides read TGTGCCAGCAGTTCTGTCTCTTCCAAGAGCTCCTACAATGAGCAGTTCTTC. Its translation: CASSSVSSKSSYNEQFF.

CDR3 sequence (DNA): TGTGCCAGCAAAATTCCTAACACTGAAGCTTTCTTT. Amino acid sequence: CASKIPNTEAFF. The J gene is TRBJ1-1, the V gene TRBV6-1; D call uncertain. Germline CDR1 MNHNS, CDR2 SASEGT. Trimming cost V 7 bases and J 2 bases, with 8 bases left between them. This CDR3 has 12 residues.

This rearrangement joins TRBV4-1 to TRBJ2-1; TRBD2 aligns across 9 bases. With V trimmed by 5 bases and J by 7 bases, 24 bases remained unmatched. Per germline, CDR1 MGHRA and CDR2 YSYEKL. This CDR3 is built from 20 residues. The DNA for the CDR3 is TGCGCCAGCAGCAAAACGAGCTCTAGCGGGATTGCCAGGCAATGGAATGAGCAGTTCTTC. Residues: CASSKTSSSGIARQWNEQFF.

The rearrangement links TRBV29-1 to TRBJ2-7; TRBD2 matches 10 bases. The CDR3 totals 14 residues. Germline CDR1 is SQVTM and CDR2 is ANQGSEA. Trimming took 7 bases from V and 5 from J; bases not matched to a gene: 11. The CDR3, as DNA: TGCAGCGCATCTAGCGGGAGTGAGTTTAACGAGCAGTACTTC. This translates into CSASSGSEFNEQYF.

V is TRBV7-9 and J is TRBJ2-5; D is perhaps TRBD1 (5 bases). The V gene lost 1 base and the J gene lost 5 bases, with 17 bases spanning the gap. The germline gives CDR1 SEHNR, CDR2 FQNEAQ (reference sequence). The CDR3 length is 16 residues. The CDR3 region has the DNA TGTGCCAGCAGCTTAGGGCAGGGCGAGAGGTATGAGACCCAGTACTTC. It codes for CASSLGQGERYETQYF.

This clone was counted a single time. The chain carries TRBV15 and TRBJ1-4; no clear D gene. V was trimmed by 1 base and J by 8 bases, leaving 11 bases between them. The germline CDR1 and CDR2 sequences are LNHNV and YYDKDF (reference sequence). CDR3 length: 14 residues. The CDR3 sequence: CATSRGQAGEKLFF. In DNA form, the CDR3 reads TGTGCCACCAGCAGAGGGCAGGCGGGGGAAAAACTGTTTTTT.

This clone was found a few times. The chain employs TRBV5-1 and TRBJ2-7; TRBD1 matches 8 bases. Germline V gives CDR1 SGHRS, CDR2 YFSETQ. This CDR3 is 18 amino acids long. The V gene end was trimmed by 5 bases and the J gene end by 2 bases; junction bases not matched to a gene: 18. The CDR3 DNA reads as TGCGCCAGCAGTCGAGGGTACCAGAACAGGGGGTTTCCCTACGAGCAGTACTTC. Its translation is CASSRGYQNRGFPYEQYF.

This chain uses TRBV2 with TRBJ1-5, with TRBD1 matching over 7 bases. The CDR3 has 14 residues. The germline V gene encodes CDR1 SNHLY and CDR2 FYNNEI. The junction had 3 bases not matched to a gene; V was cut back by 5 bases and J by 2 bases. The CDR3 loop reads CASSNDRGNQPQHF. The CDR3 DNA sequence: TGTGCCAGCAGTAATGACAGGGGCAATCAGCCCCAGCATTTT.

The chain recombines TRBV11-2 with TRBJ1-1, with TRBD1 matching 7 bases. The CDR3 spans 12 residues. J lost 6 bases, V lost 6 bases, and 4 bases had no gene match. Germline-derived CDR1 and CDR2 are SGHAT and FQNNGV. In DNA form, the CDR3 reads TGTGCCAGCAGAACAGACAGGGCTGAAGCTTTCTTT. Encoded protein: CASRTDRAEAFF. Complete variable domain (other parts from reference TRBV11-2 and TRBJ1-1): EAGVAQSPRYKIIEKRQSVAFWCNPISGHATLYWYQQILGQGPKLLIQFQNNGVVDDSQLPKDRFSAERLKGVDSTLKIQPAKLEDSAVYLCASRTDRAEAFFGQGTRLTVV.

This CDR3 is CASSLAAGVHEQYF. CDR3 DNA: TGTGCCAGCAGCTTGGCAGCGGGAGTCCACGAGCAGTACTTC. The rearrangement joins TRBV7-9 to TRBJ2-7; 8 bases are shared with TRBD2. V dropped 3 bases and J dropped 5; count of bases not matched to a gene: 6. The CDR3 loop spans 14 amino acids. Per the germline V gene, CDR1 is SEHNR and CDR2 is FQNEAQ (reference sequence).

This CDR3 reads CASSTPGGRREQYF. CDR3 nucleotide sequence: TGTGCCAGCAGCACCCCCGGGGGGCGCCGCGAGCAGTACTTC. V is TRBV11-2 and J is TRBJ2-7; D might be TRBD2 (7 bases). CDR3 length: 14 residues. Looked up from germline, CDR1 is SGHAT and CDR2 is FQNNGV. V gave up 5 bases and J gave up 6 bases, with 17 bases separating them.

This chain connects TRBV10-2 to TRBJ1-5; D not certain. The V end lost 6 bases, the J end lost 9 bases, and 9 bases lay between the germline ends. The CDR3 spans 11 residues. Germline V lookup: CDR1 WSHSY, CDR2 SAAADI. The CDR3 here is CASSSPWPQHF. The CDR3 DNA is TGCGCCAGCAGCTCCCCGTGGCCCCAGCATTTT.

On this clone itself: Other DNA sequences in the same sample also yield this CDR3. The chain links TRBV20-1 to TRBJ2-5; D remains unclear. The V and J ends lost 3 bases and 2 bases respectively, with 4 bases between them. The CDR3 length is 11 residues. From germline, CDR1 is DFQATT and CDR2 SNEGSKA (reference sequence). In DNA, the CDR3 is TGCAGTGCTAGCCCTCAAGAGACCCAGTACTTC. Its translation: CSASPQETQYF.

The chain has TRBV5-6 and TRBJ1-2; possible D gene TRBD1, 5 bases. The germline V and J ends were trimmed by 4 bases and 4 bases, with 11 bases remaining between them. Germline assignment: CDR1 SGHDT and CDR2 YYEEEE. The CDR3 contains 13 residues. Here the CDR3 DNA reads TGTGCCAGCAGCCCGGGGAGGGGCTATGGCTACACCTTC. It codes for CASSPGRGYGYTF.

In DNA form, the CDR3 reads TGCGCCAGCAGCCAAGAGGGCCCCGGAGCGGACCAAGAGACCCAGTACTTC. Translating it yields CASSQEGPGADQETQYF. The rearrangement joins TRBV4-1 to TRBJ2-5; weak D call: TRBD2 (5 bases). The CDR3 runs 17 residues. CDR1 is MGHRA, CDR2 YSYEKL, per germline. V was clipped by 0 bases and J by 0 bases, with 14 bases between them.

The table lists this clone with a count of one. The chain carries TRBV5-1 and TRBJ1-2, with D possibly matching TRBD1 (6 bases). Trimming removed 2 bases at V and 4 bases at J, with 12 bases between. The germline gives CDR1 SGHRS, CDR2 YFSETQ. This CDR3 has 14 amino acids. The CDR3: CASSFNQGSYGYTF. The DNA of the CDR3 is TGCGCCAGCAGCTTCAATCAGGGGAGCTATGGCTACACCTTC. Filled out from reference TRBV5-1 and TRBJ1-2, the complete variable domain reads KAGVTQTPRYLIKTRGQQVTLSCSPISGHRSVSWYQQTPGQGLQFLFEYFSETQRNKGNFPGRFSGRQFSNSRSEMNVSTLELGDSALYLCASSFNQGSYGYTFGSGTRLTVV.

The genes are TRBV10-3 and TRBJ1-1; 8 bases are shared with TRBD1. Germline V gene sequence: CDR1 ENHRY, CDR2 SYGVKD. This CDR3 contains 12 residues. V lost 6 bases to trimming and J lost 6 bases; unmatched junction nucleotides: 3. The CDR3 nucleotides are TGTGCCATCAGGCAGGGGGCGGCTGAAGCTTTCTTT. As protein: CAIRQGAAEAFF.

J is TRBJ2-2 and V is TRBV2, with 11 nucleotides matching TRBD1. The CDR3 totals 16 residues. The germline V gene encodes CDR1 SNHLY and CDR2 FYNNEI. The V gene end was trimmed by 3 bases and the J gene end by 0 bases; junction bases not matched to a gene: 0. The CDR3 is CASSEGQGANTGELFF. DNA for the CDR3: TGTGCCAGCAGTGAGGGACAGGGGGCGAACACCGGGGAGCTGTTTTTT.

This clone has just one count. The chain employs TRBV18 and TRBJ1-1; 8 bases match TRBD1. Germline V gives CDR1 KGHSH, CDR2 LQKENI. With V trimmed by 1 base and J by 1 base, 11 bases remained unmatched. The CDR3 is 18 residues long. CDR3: CASSPRPTGTGGNTEAFF. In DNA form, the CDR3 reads TGTGCCAGCTCACCACGTCCGACCGGGACAGGAGGGAACACTGAAGCTTTCTTT.

The CDR3 nucleotides are TGTGCCAGCAGTGTTCAGGGGGCTGGTAACACTGAAGCTTTCTTT. Its translation: CASSVQGAGNTEAFF. The gene calls are TRBV2 and TRBJ1-1; TRBD1 matches 8 bases. The trim removed 4 bases at V and 2 bases at J, leaving 6 bases unmatched. The CDR3 is 15 residues long. CDR1 is SNHLY, CDR2 FYNNEI, per germline.

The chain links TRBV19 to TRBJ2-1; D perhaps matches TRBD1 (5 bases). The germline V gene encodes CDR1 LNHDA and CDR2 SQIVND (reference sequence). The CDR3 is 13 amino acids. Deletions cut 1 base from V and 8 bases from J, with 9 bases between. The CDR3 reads CASSIVRGDEQFF. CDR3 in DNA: TGTGCCAGTAGTATAGTAAGGGGCGATGAGCAGTTCTTC.

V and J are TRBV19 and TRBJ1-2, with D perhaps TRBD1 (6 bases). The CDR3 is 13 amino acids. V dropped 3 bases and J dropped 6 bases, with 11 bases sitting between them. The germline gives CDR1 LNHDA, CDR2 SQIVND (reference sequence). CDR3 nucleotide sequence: TGTGCCAGTAGTATGGACAGAGCCAATGGCTACACCTTC. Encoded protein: CASSMDRANGYTF.